A selection of T cell receptor beta chains follows, all from one sample in a study of HIV-infected patients and healthy controls. TCRdb ran MiXCR on the 5' RACE reads and lists one entry per CDR3 protein. Of more than 15,000 distinct CDR3 sequences listed, more than 8% are singletons. Input material: blood. All receptors come from an adult in good health. The CDR3 runs from the conserved cysteine through the conserved F or W. The D gene is left open where the match is weak. Size values are once, few and many counts, or a class for expanded clones, and some rows have none.

V	D	size	J	DNA	CDR3
TRBV11-2	-	many	TRBJ2-5	TGTGCCAGCAGCCCAAGGGGGGGAGAGACCCAGTACTTC	CASSPRGGETQYF
TRBV7-9	-	many	TRBJ2-2	TGTGCCAGCAGCTTACCCCTACCAGGGAGCATCACCGGGGAGCTGTTTTTT	CASSLPLPGSITGELFF
TRBV27	TRBD1	many	TRBJ1-2	TGTGCCAGCAGGACAGGGGGCGTCATAGGCTACACCTTC	CASRTGGVIGYTF
TRBV27	TRBD2	many	TRBJ2-3	TGTGCCAGCAGCGGATGGGGCGTGAGGGGCAGCGGGCGGGAGGTTAGCACAGATACGCAGTATTTT	CASSGWGVRGSGREVSTDTQYF
TRBV6-1	TRBD2	medium-sized	TRBJ2-6	TGTGCCAGCAGCGACCTAGCGGGAGGTCTATCTGGGGCCAACGTCCTGACTTTC	CASSDLAGGLSGANVLTF
TRBV7-8	-	many	TRBJ2-3	TGTGCCAGCAGCCCCGCGCAACGGGCTACGCAGTATTTT	CASSPAQRATQYF
TRBV20-1	-	-	TRBJ2-3	TGCAGTGCTAAGCTGGGGGGTGCGCCAGATACGCAGTATTTT	CSAKLGGAPDTQYF
TRBV19	-	-	TRBJ2-3	TGTGCCAGTAGTATAACAACCCCCACAGATACGCAGTATTTT	CASSITTPTDTQYF
TRBV3-1	TRBD2	medium-sized	TRBJ2-7	TGTGCCAGCAGCCACGCGGGAGGCGGCGAGCAGTACTTC	CASSHAGGGEQYF
TRBV12-3/TRBV12-4	-	few	TRBJ1-1	TGTGCCAGCAGTCCCCAGGGCACTGAAGCTTTCTTT	CASSPQGTEAFF
TRBV29-1	TRBD2	medium-sized	TRBJ2-3	TGCAGCGTTGTGGGGGCTAGCGGGGGCACAGATACGCAGTATTTT	CSVVGASGGTDTQYF
TRBV6-4	-	medium-sized	TRBJ2-3	TGTGCCAGCAGTCCTTCGGCCGCCGACAGTAGGACGAGCACAGATACGCAGTATTTT	CASSPSAADSRTSTDTQYF
TRBV3-1	TRBD2	many	TRBJ2-5	TGTGCCAGCAGCCCCAGGACTAGCGAGGCGACCCAGTACTTC	CASSPRTSEATQYF
TRBV10-1	-	many	TRBJ1-2	TGCGCCAGCCAAACCCCCGTGTATGGCTACACCTTC	CASQTPVYGYTF